The rows below give T cell receptor beta chains drawn from one sample of a study of cytomegalovirus exposure and HLA in healthy donors. Assay used: immunoSEQ multiplex PCR; TCRdb lists only in-frame clones, some missing. This sample has some 150,000 clones; about three quarters occur once, and the top ten carry under 0.8%. The sample consisted of PBMCs. The receptor source for this set is a male donor in good health and CMV-seronegative. Each CDR3 is given with its conserved first and last residue. The D gene is left open where the match is weak. Some rows mark clone size as missing; the rest say once, few, many or name a class of expanded clone.

TRBD1 14 TRBJ1-1 few TRBV7-8 CASNHRDRGTEAFF TGTGCCAGCAACCACAGGGACAGGGGCACTGAAGCTTTCTTT
NA 15 TRBJ2-3 few TRBV4-2 CASSQGREVTDTQYF TGTGCCAGCAGCCAAGGGAGGGAAGTCACAGATACGCAGTATTTT
TRBD2 15 TRBJ2-1 NA TRBV5-4 CASSSTSGTYNEQFF TGTGCCAGCAGCTCTACTAGCGGGACTTACAATGAGCAGTTCTTC
TRBD1 21 TRBJ2-2 NA TRBV19 CASSIRRRDRGRNSNTGELFF TGTGCCAGTAGTATAAGGCGACGGGACAGGGGCCGAAACTCGAACACCGGGGAGCTGTTTTTT
TRBD1 15 TRBJ2-1 NA TRBV27 CASSINRGTYNEQFF TGTGCCAGCAGTATCAACAGGGGAACCTACAATGAGCAGTTCTTC
TRBD2 15 TRBJ2-7 few TRBV5-1 CASSQGTSARYEQYF TGCGCCAGCAGTCAGGGGACTAGCGCACGCTACGAGCAGTACTTC
NA 15 TRBJ1-1 NA TRBV7-9 CASSHGQPAFTEAFF TGTGCCAGCAGCCATGGACAGCCCGCGTTCACTGAAGCTTTCTTT
TRBD2 13 TRBJ2-7 NA TRBV14 CASSQGLAREQYF TGTGCCAGCAGCCAAGGACTAGCCCGGGAGCAGTACTTC
NA 14 TRBJ2-1 few TRBV7-2 CASSTGHTYNEQFF TGTGCCAGCAGCACAGGACATACCTACAATGAGCAGTTCTTC
NA 13 TRBJ1-1 NA TRBV7-9 CSSSFDGDTEAFF TGTTCCAGCAGCTTCGACGGGGACACTGAGGCTTTCTTT
TRBD1 17 TRBJ1-5 NA TRBV10-3 CAISESLSGTGVQPQHF TGTGCCATCAGTGAGTCCCTGTCCGGGACAGGGGTGCAGCCCCAGCATTTT
NA 14 TRBJ2-3 NA TRBV7-9 CASSYLLAADTQYF TGTGCCAGCAGCTACTTACTAGCTGCAGATACGCAGTATTTT
NA 12 TRBJ1-1 once TRBV7-9 CSSSLGETEAFF TGTTCCAGCAGCTTAGGCGAGACTGAAGCTTTCTTT
NA 16 TRBJ1-1 NA TRBV5-1 CASSYLQGIGNTEAFF TGCGCCAGCAGCTACCTACAGGGAATTGGTAACACTGAAGCTTTCTTT
NA 15 TRBJ1-5 once TRBV30 CAWSLGGAGNQPQHF TGTGCCTGGAGTCTTGGAGGGGCTGGCAATCAGCCCCAGCATTTT
NA 13 TRBJ2-1 NA TRBV9 CASSVAGNNEQFF TGTGCCAGCAGCGTAGCGGGGAACAATGAGCAGTTCTTC
NA 17 TRBJ2-6 NA TRBV5-4 CASRGAGIGSGANVLTF TGTGCCAGCCGGGGGGCAGGGATTGGCTCTGGGGCCAACGTCCTGACTTTC
NA 15 TRBJ2-5 NA TRBV7-2 CASSPGWGGVETQYF TGTGCCAGCAGCCCCGGGTGGGGGGGCGTGGAGACCCAGTACTTC
TRBD2 15 TRBJ2-7 NA TRBV9 CASSPRGAGVEEQYF TGTGCCAGCAGCCCCCGAGGAGCGGGAGTTGAGGAGCAGTACTTC
NA 15 TRBJ2-2 few TRBV5-1 CASSLRQANTGELFF TGCGCCAGCAGCTTGAGGCAGGCGAACACCGGGGAGCTGTTTTTT
NA 15 TRBJ2-2 NA TRBV2 CASKQGTANTGELFF TGTGCCAGCAAGCAGGGGACGGCAAACACCGGGGAGCTGTTTTTT
TRBD2 17 TRBJ2-3 NA TRBV7-2 CASSSRTSGTRTDTQYF TGTGCCAGCAGCTCACGGACTAGCGGGACCCGCACAGATACGCAGTATTTT
NA 15 TRBJ2-3 NA TRBV4-3 CASSHVSGDTDTQYF TGCGCCAGCAGCCATGTCTCGGGGGACACAGATACGCAGTATTTT
NA 16 TRBJ2-3 NA TRBV7-8 CASSLGRGLPTDTQYF TGTGCCAGCAGCTTAGGGCGCGGCCTTCCCACAGATACGCAGTATTTT
TRBD2 15 TRBJ2-1 NA TRBV9 CASSVGSGGYNEQFF TGTGCCAGCAGCGTAGGGAGCGGGGGGTACAATGAGCAGTTCTTC